The clone carrying this T cell receptor beta chain was detected many times. The antigen remains undetermined. These data originate in a study of identical twins' blood T cells. Libraries were made from RNA as TCR cDNA, using a modified protocol. How the authors handled the data: Per-library CDR3 reads ranged about 2.2 to 3.6 million; clonotypes, ~90,000 to ~500,000. MiXCR, applied by TCRdb to the 5' RACE reads, yields one record per CDR3 protein. The V and J calls shown here were made by TCRdb, not taken from the authors' results. The sample records 350,000 to 400,000 distinct CDR3 sequences, under 30% being singletons. Study results and caveats: Twins shared more top CDR3 clonotypes than unrelated donors did.

The length of the CDR3 is 12 residues. With 6 bases removed from V and 5 bases from J, the gap between germline ends came to 8 bases. Per the germline V gene, CDR1 is MNHEY and CDR2 is SVGAGI. The TCR originated in a woman aged 18-49 years in good health. The rearrangement joins TRBV6-5 to TRBJ1-5; a possible D gene is TRBD1 (6 bases). The specimen sequenced was PBMCs. CDR3 nucleotides: TGTGCCAGCAGATCAGGGGATCAGCCCCAGCATTTT. Translated, it gives CASRSGDQPQHF.